The clone carrying this T cell receptor beta chain was recorded once. These data belong to a study of blood T cell repertoires in COVID-19. Study as a whole: Acute-phase and convalescent COVID-19 samples originated in the United States, Italy and Spain. The cDNA or gDNA used as material had been derived from T cells, B-cell-depleted T cells, or PBMCs.

Original processing notes: Amplified reference gene primers provided the basis for estimating nucleated cell counts. Sequencing used immunoSEQ multiplex PCR; TCRdb keeps in-frame clones, though not all of them. V and J calls and clone size come straight from that table; D and trimming were deduced from the DNA. Of roughly 75,000 clones listed, more than 65% are singletons. This CDR3 is 11 amino acids long. V was clipped by 5 bases and J by 8 bases, with 8 bases between them. CDR1 is MNHNY and CDR2 is SVGAGI in the germline V gene (reference sequence). The genes are TRBV6-6 and TRBJ2-3, with D unresolved. The sequenced sample consisted of peripheral blood. This TCR was recovered from a woman aged 70-85 years with acute or convalescent COVID-19. CDR3 protein: CASSPQVTQYF. The CDR3 region has the DNA TGTGCCAGCAGTCCGCAGGTTACGCAGTATTTT.